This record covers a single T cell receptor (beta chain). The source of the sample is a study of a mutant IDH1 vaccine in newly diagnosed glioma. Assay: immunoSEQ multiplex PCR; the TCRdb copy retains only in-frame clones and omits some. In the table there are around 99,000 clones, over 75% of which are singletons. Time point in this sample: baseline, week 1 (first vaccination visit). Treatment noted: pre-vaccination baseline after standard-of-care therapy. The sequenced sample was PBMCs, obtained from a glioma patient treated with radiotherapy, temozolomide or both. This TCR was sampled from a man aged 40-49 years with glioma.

This CDR3 is CASSPYFGGDTEAFF. The CDR3 nucleotides are TGTGCCAGCTCACCCTACTTTGGGGGCGACACTGAAGCTTTCTTT. V and J are TRBV18 and TRBJ1-1, with a possible D match to TRBD1 (6 bases). The CDR3 consists of 15 residues. Trimming stripped 3 bases from V and 3 bases from J, with 14 bases between. Germline CDR1 reads KGHSH; CDR2 reads LQKENI.